The 21 T cell receptor beta chains reported below all come from one sample, sequenced in a study of CD8+ T cells in alopecia areata. Extracted RNA was reverse transcribed, and the resulting cDNA served as sequencing template. This table comes from immunoSEQ multiplex PCR, and its TCRdb copy is limited to in-frame clones, with some not included. The profile shows about 98,000 clones, around 44% of them singletons. Sequences were obtained from CD4+ T cells sorted from blood. All receptors derive from a human donor with alopecia areata.

This clone showed up just a few times. The J gene is TRBJ2-5, the V gene TRBV7-2; no definite D call. Trimming pared 3 bases from V and 4 bases from J, leaving 6 bases between. CDR1 is SGHTA, CDR2 FQGNSA, per germline. The CDR3 is made up of 12 amino acids. CDR3 amino acids: CASSFSVETQYF. In DNA form, the CDR3 reads TGTGCCAGCAGCTTCAGTGTAGAGACCCAGTACTTC.

The sample holds one count of this clone. Other DNA sequences within the sample encode an identical CDR3. The J gene is TRBJ2-7, the V gene TRBV30, with D unresolved. V shed 0 bases and J shed 1 base, with 4 bases lying between them. CDR3 length equals 12 residues. CDR1 GTSNPN and CDR2 SVGIG come from the germline V gene (reference sequence). Here the CDR3 DNA reads TGTGCCTGGAGTGTCAGTTCCTACGAGCAGTACTTC. Its protein product is CAWSVSSYEQYF.

This sequence joins TRBV2 and TRBJ2-3; maybe TRBD1 (6 bases). The CDR3 has 12 residues. Germline CDR1 SNHLY, CDR2 FYNNEI. V was pared by 7 bases and J by 5 bases, with 10 bases between. The CDR3 DNA follows: TGTGCCAGCAACAGGGATGTAGATACGCAGTATTTT. Its protein is CASNRDVDTQYF.

The CDR3 sequence is CAWRKGDSTYGYTF. The CDR3 bases are TGTGCCTGGAGAAAGGGGGACAGCACCTATGGCTACACCTTC. The chain joins TRBV30 to TRBJ1-2; 7 bases map to TRBD1. The CDR3 extends over 14 amino acids. J gave up 4 bases and V 3 bases, and 8 bases lay outside the gene matches. Germline V CDR1 and CDR2: GTSNPN, SVGIG (reference sequence).

CDR3 sequence: CASSQALGGTGELFF. The CDR3 bases are TGTGCCAGCAGCCAAGCCCTAGGCGGGACCGGGGAGCTGTTTTTT. The rearrangement uses TRBV14 and TRBJ2-2, with D possibly being TRBD2 (5 bases). Looked up from germline, CDR1 is SGHDN and CDR2 is FVKESK. This CDR3 region has 15 residues. V lost 1 base and J 5 bases, leaving 11 bases between the germline ends. Combining the CDR3 with reference TRBV14 and TRBJ2-2 gives the whole variable domain EAGVTQFPSHSVIEKGQTVTLRCDPISGHDNLYWYRRVMGKEIKFLLHFVKESKQDESGMPNNRFLAERTGGTYSTLKVQPAELEDSGVYFCASSQALGGTGELFFGEGSRLTVL.

The chain joins TRBV20-1 to TRBJ2-7; D is uncertain. Germline CDR1 is DFQATT and CDR2 is SNEGSKA (reference sequence). Trimming left V 6 bases short and J 7 bases short, with 13 bases between. The CDR3 is made up of 11 amino acids. The DNA of the CDR3 is TGCAGTGCGGGCCAAGGGCCAGAGCAGTACTTC. Its translation: CSAGQGPEQYF.

The rearrangement uses TRBV30 and TRBJ2-5, with 11 bases matching TRBD2. Germline CDR1 and CDR2: GTSNPN and SVGIG (reference sequence). This CDR3 comprises 15 residues. V was clipped by 1 base and J by 3 bases; unmatched bases: 4. The CDR3 region is CAWSGKGLAEETQYF. In DNA, the CDR3 is TGTGCCTGGAGTGGAAAGGGACTAGCGGAAGAGACCCAGTACTTC. The full variable domain, in which reference TRBV30 and TRBJ2-5 provide the parts outside the CDR3, is SQTIHQWPATLVQPVGSPLSLECTVEGTSNPNLYWYRQAAGRGLQLLFYSVGIGQISSEVPQNLSASRPQDRQFILSSKKLLLSDSGFYLCAWSGKGLAEETQYFGPGTRLLVL.

This clone was detected only a few times. The chain carries TRBV29-1 and TRBJ2-5; D is unclear. The CDR3 is made up of 11 amino acids. Germline lookup yields CDR1 SQVTM and CDR2 ANQGSEA. Trimming stripped 7 bases from V and 0 bases from J, with 6 bases between. CDR3 coding DNA: TGCAGCGCTGGGAACCAAGAGACCCAGTACTTC. This sequence encodes CSAGNQETQYF.

V is TRBV30 and J is TRBJ2-1; a weak D match, TRBD2 (6 bases). V lost 2 bases and J lost 7, with 15 bases in between. The germline gives CDR1 GTSNPN, CDR2 SVGIG (reference sequence). This CDR3 is built from 14 residues. The DNA for the CDR3 is TGTGCCTGGAGTATTAGACTAGACCAGAATGAGCAGTTCTTC. Residues: CAWSIRLDQNEQFF. Drawing the rest from reference TRBV30 and TRBJ2-1, the complete variable domain is SQTIHQWPATLVQPVGSPLSLECTVEGTSNPNLYWYRQAAGRGLQLLFYSVGIGQISSEVPQNLSASRPQDRQFILSSKKLLLSDSGFYLCAWSIRLDQNEQFFGPGTRLTVL.

This clone has only a few counts. The chain is built from TRBV29-1 and TRBJ2-6; maybe TRBD2 (5 bases). V was pared by 7 bases and J by 1 base, with 14 bases between. Germline V gives CDR1 SQVTM, CDR2 ANQGSEA. The CDR3 sequence is 15 residues long. CDR3 nucleotides: TGCAGCGCAATGGTGGAGGCATCTGGGGCCAACGTCCTGACTTTC. Translation gives CSAMVEASGANVLTF.

The rearrangement uses TRBV6-5 and TRBJ2-5; perhaps D is TRBD1 or TRBD2 (5 bases each). CDR3 length: 15 residues. V was clipped by 0 bases and J by 1 base, with 9 bases between them. CDR1 and CDR2 (germline): MNHEY, SVGAGI. Here the CDR3 reads CASSYSRGVQETQYF. The DNA for the CDR3 is TGTGCCAGCAGTTACTCGAGAGGGGTCCAAGAGACCCAGTACTTC.

The chain has TRBV30 and TRBJ1-2; a weak D match, TRBD1 (5 bases). Germline CDR1 reads GTSNPN; CDR2 reads SVGIG (reference sequence). V shed 3 bases and J shed 1 base, with 9 bases lying between them. The CDR3 length is 13 residues. The CDR3 loop reads CAWRDDSNYGYTF. CDR3 DNA sequence: TGTGCCTGGAGGGATGACAGTAACTATGGCTACACCTTC.

The gene calls are TRBV29-1 and TRBJ2-1; 10 nucleotides agree with TRBD2. The CDR3 covers 14 residues. With V trimmed by 4 bases and J by 9 bases, 9 bases remained unmatched. The germline gives CDR1 SQVTM, CDR2 ANQGSEA. CDR3 DNA: TGCAGCGTTGCATTGCTAGCGGGAGCTGGTGAGCAGTTCTTC. Translating it yields CSVALLAGAGEQFF.

This clone showed up just a few times. V is TRBV29-1 and J is TRBJ2-3, with 10 bases identical to TRBD1. The junction had 4 bases not matched to a gene; V was cut back by 1 base and J by 3 bases. This CDR3 is built from 15 residues. Germline CDR1 is SQVTM and CDR2 is ANQGSEA. CDR3 loop: CSVEGQGAGTDTQYF. The CDR3 DNA sequence: TGCAGCGTTGAAGGACAGGGGGCGGGTACAGATACGCAGTATTTT.

The chain links TRBV28 to TRBJ2-4; possibly TRBD2 for D (5 bases). Between the trimmed V and J ends, which lost 5 bases and 4 bases, there was a span of 9 bases. The CDR3 contains 13 residues. Germline V lookup: CDR1 MDHEN, CDR2 SYDVKM. The CDR3 sequence is CASSPRRKNIQYF. DNA of the CDR3: TGTGCCAGCAGTCCGCGGAGGAAAAACATTCAGTACTTC.

This clone has just a few counts. The gene calls are TRBV7-9 and TRBJ2-3; D not certain. This CDR3 is 12 amino acids long. The germline V gene encodes CDR1 SEHNR and CDR2 FQNEAQ (reference sequence). With 5 bases removed from V and 10 bases from J, the gap between germline ends came to 13 bases. CDR3 protein: CASSTGPFSQYF. The CDR3 DNA is TGTGCCAGCAGCACCGGGCCCTTCTCGCAGTATTTT. Full variable domain (missing parts from reference TRBV7-9 and TRBJ2-3): DTGVSQNPRHKITKRGQNVTFRCDPISEHNRLYWYRQTLGQGPEFLTYFQNEAQLEKSRLLSDRFSAERPKGSFSTLEIQRTEQGDSAMYLCASSTGPFSQYFGPGTRLTVL.

This clone was counted between two and nine times. The V gene is TRBV29-1, the J gene TRBJ2-5; a weak D match, TRBD1 (5 bases). Germline V gene sequence: CDR1 SQVTM, CDR2 ANQGSEA. The CDR3 totals 13 residues. V lost 3 bases and J 2 bases, leaving 10 bases between the germline ends. CDR3 nucleotides: TGCAGCGTTGAGGGCAGGGTGCAAGAGACCCAGTACTTC. This translates into CSVEGRVQETQYF.

This clone was observed a single time. The chain couples TRBV5-1 to TRBJ2-2; D possibly corresponds to TRBD2 (6 bases). The CDR3 has 15 residues. Trimming shortened V by 0 bases and J by 1 base, and 7 bases separated the two germline ends. CDR1 is SGHRS and CDR2 is YFSETQ in the germline V gene. CDR3 DNA: TGCGCCAGCAGCTTGGCGGGAGTGAACACCGGGGAGCTGTTTTTT. This sequence encodes CASSLAGVNTGELFF.

This clone was counted a single time. This chain connects TRBV30 to TRBJ1-2, with D hard to call. CDR3 length equals 12 residues. V gave up 2 bases and J gave up 3 bases, with 7 bases separating them. Germline V gene sequence: CDR1 GTSNPN, CDR2 SVGIG (reference sequence). DNA for the CDR3: TGTGCCTGGAGTCCAGCCGACTATGGCTACACCTTC. Translation gives CAWSPADYGYTF.

The chain recombines TRBV28 with TRBJ1-1; 7 nucleotides align to TRBD1. J gave up 1 base and V 5 bases, and 4 bases lay outside the gene matches. The germline V gene has CDR1 MDHEN and CDR2 SYDVKM. CDR3 length: 14 residues. This chain's CDR3 is CASSTGQPNTEAFF. CDR3 DNA: TGTGCCAGCAGTACGGGACAGCCGAACACTGAAGCTTTCTTT.

CDR3 DNA: TGTGCCAGCAGCTCCCAACTAGCTCTCGGCAATGAGCAGTTCTTC. Protein: CASSSQLALGNEQFF. This chain connects TRBV9 to TRBJ2-1; possibly TRBD2 for D (6 bases). Germline V gene lookup returns CDR1 SGDLS and CDR2 YYNGEE. Trimming cost V 4 bases and J 6 bases, with 17 bases left between them. This CDR3 comprises 15 residues.